This TCR beta chain was identified in a study of blood T cell repertoires in COVID-19. This clone was recorded a few times. Assay used: immunoSEQ multiplex PCR; TCRdb lists only in-frame clones, some missing. The sample holds about 97,000 clones; 90% are singletons and the top ten take 1.7%. The ends were cut back, 6 bases at V and 0 bases at J, with 11 bases in the middle. The CDR3 spans 14 residues. CDR1 MNHEY and CDR2 SMNVEV come from the germline V gene (reference sequence). Sequenced material: peripheral blood. The TCR comes from a man in his 60s with acute or convalescent COVID-19. The J gene is TRBJ1-2, the V gene TRBV27; D gene ambiguous. The CDR3 protein is CASRLNPANYGYTF. The CDR3 coding sequence is TGTGCCAGCAGATTAAACCCGGCTAACTATGGCTACACCTTC.